The 13 T cell receptor beta chains presented below share a single source sample, sequenced in a study of response to subunit inactivated influenza vaccine. TCRdb re-called the RT-PCR reads with MiXCR, one entry per CDR3 protein. The table records roughly 630,000 distinct CDR3 sequences, roughly 15% of them present only once. The sample here was PBMCs from blood, taken 14 to 15 days before vaccination. All receptors come from a man in his fifties or sixties who received an inactivated influenza vaccine.

The V call is TRBV5-1, the J call TRBJ2-3; 7 nucleotides align to TRBD1. The CDR3 totals 16 residues. V lost 3 bases and J lost 0; bases outside the gene matches: 7. Germline CDR1 reads SGHRS; CDR2 reads YFSETQ. The CDR3 reads CASSSSGTASTDTQYF. CDR3 bases: TGCGCCAGCAGCTCCTCCGGGACAGCAAGCACAGATACGCAGTATTTT. Filled out from reference TRBV5-1 and TRBJ2-3, the complete variable domain reads KAGVTQTPRYLIKTRGQQVTLSCSPISGHRSVSWYQQTPGQGLQFLFEYFSETQRNKGNFPGRFSGRQFSNSRSEMNVSTLELGDSALYLCASSSSGTASTDTQYFGPGTRLTVL.

The genes are TRBV11-1 and TRBJ2-2, with 13 bases fitting TRBD2. This CDR3 is built from 18 residues. Germline V CDR1 and CDR2: SGHAT, FQDESV (reference sequence). V was pared by 5 bases and J by 0 bases, with 6 bases of the junction left unmatched. The CDR3 DNA sequence: TGTGCCAGCAGCAGGGGACTAGCGGGGAGTCCGAACACCGGGGAGCTGTTTTTT. Protein product: CASSRGLAGSPNTGELFF.

This clonotype was observed at least ten times. J is TRBJ2-3 and V is TRBV28; D gene uncertain. Germline-derived CDR1 and CDR2 are MDHEN and SYDVKM. V was cut by 4 bases and J by 0 bases, with 14 bases left in between. This CDR3 is 16 amino acids long. CDR3 nucleotides: TGTGCCAGCAGTTCCTTTTTTATGTCCAGCACAGATACGCAGTATTTT. Protein product: CASSSFFMSSTDTQYF.

This clonotype was observed a handful of times. The rearrangement joins TRBV12-3 or TRBV12-4 to TRBJ2-5, with TRBD2 identical over 12 bases. The CDR3 runs 14 residues. V dropped 8 bases and J dropped 2; count of bases not matched to a gene: 3. The CDR3 sequence: CASATSGGQETQYF. As DNA, the CDR3 is TGTGCCAGCGCGACTAGCGGGGGACAAGAGACCCAGTACTTC.

The gene calls are TRBV2 and TRBJ2-3; 8 bases fit TRBD2. Germline V gene sequence: CDR1 SNHLY, CDR2 FYNNEI. The CDR3 covers 16 residues. V was pared by 5 bases and J by 2 bases, with 9 bases of the junction left unmatched. The DNA of the CDR3 is TGTGCCAGCAGTATTCCAGCGGGAGCGAACACAGATACGCAGTATTTT. Protein product: CASSIPAGANTDTQYF.

The chain has TRBV5-1 and TRBJ1-6; D not resolved. Germline V CDR1 and CDR2: SGHRS, YFSETQ. This CDR3 contains 14 residues. Trimming removed 0 bases from V and 8 bases from J, with 9 bases in between. The CDR3 loop is CASSLGEAHSPLHF. The CDR3 DNA sequence: TGCGCCAGCAGCTTGGGGGAAGCGCATTCACCCCTCCACTTT.

V and J are TRBV20-1 and TRBJ1-1, with D maybe TRBD1 (6 bases). Germline assignment: CDR1 DFQATT and CDR2 SNEGSKA (reference sequence). The V gene lost 6 bases and the J gene lost 1 base, with 12 bases spanning the gap. The length of the CDR3 is 13 residues. The CDR3 loop is CSARDMGNTEAFF. DNA of the CDR3: TGCAGTGCGCGGGACATGGGGAACACTGAAGCTTTCTTT.

The V and J genes are TRBV12-3 or TRBV12-4 and TRBJ1-2, with D tentatively TRBD1 (5 bases). Trimming shortened V by 7 bases and J by 12 bases, and 24 bases separated the two germline ends. The CDR3 sequence is 14 residues long. CDR3 sequence reads: CASTKAWGTSEDTF. As DNA, the CDR3 is TGTGCCAGCACCAAGGCGTGGGGGACGTCCGAGGACACCTTC.

V usage is TRBV5-6 and J usage is TRBJ2-1; 9 bases map to TRBD2. Trimming removed 1 base from V and 5 bases from J; junction bases left unmatched: 16. The CDR3 is made up of 19 amino acids. Germline CDR1 SGHDT, CDR2 YYEEEE. CDR3 sequence (DNA): TGTGCCAGCAGCTTGACGTCTAGCGGGGACACGAACTTTGACAATGAGCAGTTCTTC. Protein product: CASSLTSSGDTNFDNEQFF.

This clonotype has more than one count but fewer than ten. V usage is TRBV20-1 and J usage is TRBJ2-1; 7 bases are a match to TRBD1. V shed 5 bases, J shed 10 bases, and the junction held 17 bases outside the gene matches. The CDR3 has 15 residues. Looked up from germline, CDR1 is DFQATT and CDR2 is SNEGSKA (reference sequence). The DNA of the CDR3 is TGCAGTGCTCGAACAGGGGATCCGCTCGTTTCCGAGCAGTTCTTC. Residues: CSARTGDPLVSEQFF.

This clonotype was recorded a few times. CDR3 protein: CASSLAGGPWETQYF. For the CDR3, the DNA is TGTGCCAGCAGCCTAGCGGGAGGGCCATGGGAGACCCAGTACTTC. The rearrangement links TRBV6-1 to TRBJ2-5; 12 bases are a match to TRBD2. Germline CDR1 reads MNHNS; CDR2 reads SASEGT. The CDR3 extends over 15 amino acids. Losses at the gene ends were 6 bases for V and 5 bases for J; bases not matched to a gene: 7.

This clonotype was counted between two and nine times. DNA of the CDR3: TGTGCCAGCAGTGAGTTAGCGGGAGGGCCAAGTTTCTACGAGCAGTACTTC. Protein: CASSELAGGPSFYEQYF. This chain uses TRBV6-1 with TRBJ2-7; TRBD2 matches at 11 bases. The CDR3 is 17 amino acids. Germline CDR1 is MNHNS and CDR2 is SASEGT. Trimming at V came to 3 bases and at J to 3 bases, leaving 10 bases not matched to a gene.

This sequence joins TRBV28 and TRBJ2-5, with D possibly being TRBD1 (5 bases). The CDR3 is 14 residues long. Deletions cut 3 bases from V and 6 bases from J, with 14 bases between. Germline CDR1 is MDHEN and CDR2 is SYDVKM. The CDR3 region has the DNA TGTGCCAGCAGTTTTGTAGGGGATTCGCAGACCCAGTACTTC. Its protein product is CASSFVGDSQTQYF.